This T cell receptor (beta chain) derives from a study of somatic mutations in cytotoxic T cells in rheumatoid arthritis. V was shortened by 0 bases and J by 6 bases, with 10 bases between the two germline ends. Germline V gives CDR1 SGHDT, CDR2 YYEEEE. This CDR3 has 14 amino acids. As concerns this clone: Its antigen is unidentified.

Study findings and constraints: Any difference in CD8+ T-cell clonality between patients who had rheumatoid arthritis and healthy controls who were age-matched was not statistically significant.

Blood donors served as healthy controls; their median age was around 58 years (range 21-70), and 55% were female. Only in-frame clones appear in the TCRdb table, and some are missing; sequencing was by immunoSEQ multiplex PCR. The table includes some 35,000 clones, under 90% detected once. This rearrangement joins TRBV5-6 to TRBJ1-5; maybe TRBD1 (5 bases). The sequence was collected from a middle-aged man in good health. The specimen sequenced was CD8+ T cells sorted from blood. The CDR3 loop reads CASSLGQGTQPQHF. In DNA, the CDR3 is TGTGCCAGCAGCTTGGGGCAGGGAACTCAGCCCCAGCATTTT.